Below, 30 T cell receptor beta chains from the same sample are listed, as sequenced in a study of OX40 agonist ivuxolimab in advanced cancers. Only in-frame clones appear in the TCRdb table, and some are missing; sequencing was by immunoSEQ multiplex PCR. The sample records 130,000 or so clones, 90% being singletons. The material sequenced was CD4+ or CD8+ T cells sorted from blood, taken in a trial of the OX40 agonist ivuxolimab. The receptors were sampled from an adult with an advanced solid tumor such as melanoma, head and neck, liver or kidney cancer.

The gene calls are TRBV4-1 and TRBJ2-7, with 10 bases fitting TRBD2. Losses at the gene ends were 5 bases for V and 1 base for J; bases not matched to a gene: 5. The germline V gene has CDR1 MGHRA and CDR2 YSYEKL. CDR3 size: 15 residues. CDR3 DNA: TGCGCCAGCAGCTCCAGCGGGAGGGCATCCTACGAGCAGTACTTC. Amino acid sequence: CASSSSGRASYEQYF.

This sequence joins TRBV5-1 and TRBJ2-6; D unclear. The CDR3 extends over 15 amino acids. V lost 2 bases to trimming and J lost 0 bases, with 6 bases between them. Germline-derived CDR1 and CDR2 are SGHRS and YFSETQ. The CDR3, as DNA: TGCGCCAGCAGCTTACAGATCTCTGGGGCCAACGTCCTGACTTTC. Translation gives CASSLQISGANVLTF.

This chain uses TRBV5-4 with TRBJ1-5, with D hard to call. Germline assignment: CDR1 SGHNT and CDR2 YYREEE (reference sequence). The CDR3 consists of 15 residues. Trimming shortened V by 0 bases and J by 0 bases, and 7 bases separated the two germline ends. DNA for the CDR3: TGTGCCAGCAGCTTGGCCCCATATAGCAATCAGCCCCAGCATTTT. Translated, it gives CASSLAPYSNQPQHF.

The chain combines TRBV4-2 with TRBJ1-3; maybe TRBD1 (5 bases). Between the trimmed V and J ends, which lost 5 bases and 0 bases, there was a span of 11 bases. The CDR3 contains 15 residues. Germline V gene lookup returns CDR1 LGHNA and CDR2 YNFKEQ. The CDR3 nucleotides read TGTGCCAGCAGCAGGAGGGGCGACTCTGGAAACACCATATATTTT. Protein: CASSRRGDSGNTIYF.

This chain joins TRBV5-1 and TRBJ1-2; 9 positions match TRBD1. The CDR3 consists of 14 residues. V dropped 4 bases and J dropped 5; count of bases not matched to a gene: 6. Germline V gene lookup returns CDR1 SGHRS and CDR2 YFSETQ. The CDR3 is CASSATGTGYGYTF. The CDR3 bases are TGCGCCAGCAGCGCGACCGGGACAGGGTATGGCTACACCTTC.

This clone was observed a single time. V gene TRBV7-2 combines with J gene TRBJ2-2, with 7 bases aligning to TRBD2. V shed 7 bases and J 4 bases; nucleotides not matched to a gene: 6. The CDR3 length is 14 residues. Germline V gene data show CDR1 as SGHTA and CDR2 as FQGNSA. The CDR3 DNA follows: TGTGCCAGCACGAGGGACTACTCCACCGGGGAGCTGTTTTTT. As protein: CASTRDYSTGELFF.

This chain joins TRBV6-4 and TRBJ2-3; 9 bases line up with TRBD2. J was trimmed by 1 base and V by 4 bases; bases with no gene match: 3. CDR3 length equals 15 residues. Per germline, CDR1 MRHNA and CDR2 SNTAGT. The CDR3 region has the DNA TGTGCCAGCAGTGTAAGGACTAGCGGCACAGATACGCAGTATTTT. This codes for CASSVRTSGTDTQYF.

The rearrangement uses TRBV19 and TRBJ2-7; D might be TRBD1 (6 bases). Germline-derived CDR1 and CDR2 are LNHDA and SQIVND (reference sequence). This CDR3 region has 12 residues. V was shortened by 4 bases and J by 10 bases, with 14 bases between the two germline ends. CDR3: CASSSPQGLQYF. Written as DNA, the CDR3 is TGTGCCAGTAGTAGCCCACAGGGCCTCCAGTACTTC.

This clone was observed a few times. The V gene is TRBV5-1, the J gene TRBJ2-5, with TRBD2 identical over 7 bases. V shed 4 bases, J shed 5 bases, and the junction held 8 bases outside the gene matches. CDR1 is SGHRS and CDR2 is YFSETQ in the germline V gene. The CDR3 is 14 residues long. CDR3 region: CASSPGTNRETQYF. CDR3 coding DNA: TGCGCCAGCAGCCCCGGGACTAACCGGGAGACCCAGTACTTC.

The CDR3 nucleotides read TGTGCCAGTAGGACTGTGACAGGGGGCAGGGGTGAAGCTTTCTTT. Protein product: CASRTVTGGRGEAFF. V gene TRBV19 combines with J gene TRBJ1-1; 10 nucleotides align to TRBD1. Germline V CDR1 and CDR2: LNHDA, SQIVND (reference sequence). The CDR3 spans 15 residues. With V trimmed by 6 bases and J by 7 bases, 11 bases remained unmatched.

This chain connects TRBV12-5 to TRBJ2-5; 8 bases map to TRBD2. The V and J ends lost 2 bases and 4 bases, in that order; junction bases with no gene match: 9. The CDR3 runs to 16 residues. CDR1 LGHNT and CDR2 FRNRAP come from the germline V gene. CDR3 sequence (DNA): TGTGCTAGTGGTTTGCCTCCTCTCAGCGGGAGAGAGACCCAGTACTTC. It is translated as CASGLPPLSGRETQYF.

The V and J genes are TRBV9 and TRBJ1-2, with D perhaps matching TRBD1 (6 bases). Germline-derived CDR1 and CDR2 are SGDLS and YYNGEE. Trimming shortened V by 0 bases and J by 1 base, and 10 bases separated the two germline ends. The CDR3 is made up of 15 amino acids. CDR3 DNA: TGTGCCAGCAGCGTAGATGGACAGTATAACTATGGCTACACCTTC. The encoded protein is CASSVDGQYNYGYTF.

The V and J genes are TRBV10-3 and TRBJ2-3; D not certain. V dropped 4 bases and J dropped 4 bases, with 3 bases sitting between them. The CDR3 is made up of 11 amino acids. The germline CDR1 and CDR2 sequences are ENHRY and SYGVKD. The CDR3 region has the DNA TGTGCCATCAGTGGGGCAGATACGCAGTATTTT. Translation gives CAISGADTQYF.

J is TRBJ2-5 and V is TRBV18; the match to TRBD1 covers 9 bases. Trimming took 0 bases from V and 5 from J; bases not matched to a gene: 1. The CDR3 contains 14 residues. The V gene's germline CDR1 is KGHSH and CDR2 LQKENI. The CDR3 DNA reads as TGTGCCAGCTCACCACCGGGGACAGGGGAGACCCAGTACTTC. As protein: CASSPPGTGETQYF.

The chain's CDR3 is CAIGLGTSENTGELFF. CDR3 DNA: TGTGCCATCGGCCTAGGGACTAGCGAAAACACCGGGGAGCTGTTTTTT. The V call is TRBV10-3, the J call TRBJ2-2; 10 bases align to TRBD2. The length of the CDR3 is 16 residues. V dropped 8 bases and J dropped 2; count of bases not matched to a gene: 8. CDR1 is ENHRY, CDR2 SYGVKD, per germline.

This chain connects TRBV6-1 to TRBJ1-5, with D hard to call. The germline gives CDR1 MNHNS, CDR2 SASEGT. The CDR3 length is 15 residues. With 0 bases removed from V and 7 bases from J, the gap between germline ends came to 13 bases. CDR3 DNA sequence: TGTGCCAGCAGTGAAGCGAGGCGGGAGCGCCAGCCCCAGCATTTT. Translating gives CASSEARRERQPQHF.

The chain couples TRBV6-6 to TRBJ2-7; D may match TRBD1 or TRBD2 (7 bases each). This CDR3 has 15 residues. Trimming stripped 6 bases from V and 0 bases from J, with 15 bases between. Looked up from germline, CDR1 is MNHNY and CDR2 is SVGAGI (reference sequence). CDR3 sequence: CASSGGTASSYEQYF. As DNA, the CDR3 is TGTGCCAGCAGCGGGGGGACAGCGTCCTCCTACGAGCAGTACTTC.

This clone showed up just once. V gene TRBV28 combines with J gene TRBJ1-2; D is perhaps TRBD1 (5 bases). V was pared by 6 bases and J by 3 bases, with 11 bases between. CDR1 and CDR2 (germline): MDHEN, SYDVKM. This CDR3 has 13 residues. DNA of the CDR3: TGTGCCAGCAGATCTGGGGGGTACTATGGCTACACCTTC. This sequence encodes CASRSGGYYGYTF.

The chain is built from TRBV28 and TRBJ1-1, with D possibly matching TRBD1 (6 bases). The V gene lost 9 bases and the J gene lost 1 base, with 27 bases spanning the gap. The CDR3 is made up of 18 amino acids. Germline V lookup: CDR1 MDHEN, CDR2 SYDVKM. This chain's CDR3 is CASPSFGVSGQQNTEAFF. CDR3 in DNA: TGTGCCAGTCCTAGCTTTGGCGTCTCCGGACAGCAGAACACTGAAGCTTTCTTT.

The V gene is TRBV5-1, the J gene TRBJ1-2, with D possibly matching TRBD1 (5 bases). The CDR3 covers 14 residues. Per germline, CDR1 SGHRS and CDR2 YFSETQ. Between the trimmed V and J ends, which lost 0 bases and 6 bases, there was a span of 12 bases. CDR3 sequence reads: CASSLGGTVDGYTF. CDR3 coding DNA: TGCGCCAGCAGCTTGGGTGGGACGGTGGATGGCTACACCTTC.

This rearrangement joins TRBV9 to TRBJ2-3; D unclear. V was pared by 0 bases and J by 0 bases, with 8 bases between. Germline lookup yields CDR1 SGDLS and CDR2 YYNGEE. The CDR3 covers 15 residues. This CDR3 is CASSVAGGSTDTQYF. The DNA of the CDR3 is TGTGCCAGCAGCGTAGCTGGCGGTAGCACAGATACGCAGTATTTT.

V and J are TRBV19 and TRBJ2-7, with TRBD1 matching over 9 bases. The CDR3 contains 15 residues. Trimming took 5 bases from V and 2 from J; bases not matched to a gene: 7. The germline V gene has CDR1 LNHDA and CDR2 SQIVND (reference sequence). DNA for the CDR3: TGTGCCAGTAGTCCGTTGACAGGGGGGACCTACGAGCAGTACTTC. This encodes CASSPLTGGTYEQYF.

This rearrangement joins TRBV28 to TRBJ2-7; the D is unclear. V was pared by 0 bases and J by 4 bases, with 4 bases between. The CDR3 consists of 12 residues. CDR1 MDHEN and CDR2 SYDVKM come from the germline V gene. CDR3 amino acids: CASSLWRYEQYF. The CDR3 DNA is TGTGCCAGCAGTTTATGGAGGTACGAGCAGTACTTC.

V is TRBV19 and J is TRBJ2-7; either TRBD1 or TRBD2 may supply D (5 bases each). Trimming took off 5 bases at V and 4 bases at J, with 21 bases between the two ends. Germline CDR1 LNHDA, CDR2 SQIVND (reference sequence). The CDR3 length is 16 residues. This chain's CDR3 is CASSPGPTMYGYEQYF. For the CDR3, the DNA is TGTGCCAGTAGTCCGGGACCTACCATGTACGGTTACGAGCAGTACTTC.

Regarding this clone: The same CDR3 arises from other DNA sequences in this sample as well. CDR3 coding DNA: TGTGCCAGTAGTATTGGGACGGGGAACTATGGCTACACCTTC. It translates to CASSIGTGNYGYTF. The chain couples TRBV19 to TRBJ1-2; D is possibly TRBD1 (5 bases). Trimming pared 3 bases from V and 2 bases from J, leaving 10 bases between. The CDR3 runs 14 residues. The V gene's germline CDR1 is LNHDA and CDR2 SQIVND (reference sequence).

In nucleotides, the CDR3 is TGTGCCAGCAGCTTAGCGCAGGCCGAGCAGTACTTC. Its translation is CASSLAQAEQYF. This chain connects TRBV11-3 to TRBJ2-7; no firm D call. The germline CDR1 and CDR2 sequences are SGHNT and YENEEA. V gave up 1 base and J gave up 6 bases, with 7 bases separating them. There are 12 residues in the CDR3.

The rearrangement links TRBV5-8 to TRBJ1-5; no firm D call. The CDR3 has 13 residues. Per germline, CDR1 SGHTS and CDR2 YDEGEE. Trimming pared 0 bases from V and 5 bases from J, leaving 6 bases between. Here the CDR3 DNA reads TGTGCCAGCAGCTTGGGGGAAGATCAGCCCCAGCATTTT. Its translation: CASSLGEDQPQHF.

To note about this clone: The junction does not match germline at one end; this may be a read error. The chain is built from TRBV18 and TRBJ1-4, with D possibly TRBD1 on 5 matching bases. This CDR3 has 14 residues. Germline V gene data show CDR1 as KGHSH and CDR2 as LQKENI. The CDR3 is CASAPRATNEKLFF. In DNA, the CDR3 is TGTGCCAGCGCACCCAGGGCAACTAATGAAAAACTGTTTTTT.

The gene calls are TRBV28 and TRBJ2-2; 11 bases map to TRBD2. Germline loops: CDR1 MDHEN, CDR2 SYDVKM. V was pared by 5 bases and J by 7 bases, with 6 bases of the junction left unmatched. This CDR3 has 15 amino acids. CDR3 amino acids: CASSETSGTGGELFF. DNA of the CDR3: TGTGCCAGCAGTGAGACTAGCGGGACTGGCGGGGAGCTGTTTTTT.

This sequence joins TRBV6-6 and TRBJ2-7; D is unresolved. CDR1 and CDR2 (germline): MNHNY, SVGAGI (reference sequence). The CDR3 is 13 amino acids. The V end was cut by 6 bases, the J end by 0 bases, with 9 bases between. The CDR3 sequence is CASRTTFSYEQYF. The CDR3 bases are TGTGCCAGCAGGACGACATTCTCCTACGAGCAGTACTTC.